These 22 T cell receptor beta chains came from one sample sequenced in a study of cytomegalovirus exposure and HLA in healthy donors. Profiled with immunoSEQ multiplex PCR; TCRdb holds only in-frame clones, not every one. This table has approximately 280,000 clones, approximately 86% appearing once. The sequenced material came from PBMCs. The source of these receptors is a woman aged 18-35 years in good health and CMV-seronegative.

V and J are TRBV6-4 and TRBJ2-7; maybe TRBD1 (6 bases). Germline-derived CDR1 and CDR2 are MRHNA and SNTAGT. V was shortened by 6 bases and J by 2 bases, with 17 bases between the two germline ends. The CDR3 extends over 15 amino acids. The DNA of the CDR3 is TGTGCCAGCAGCGAACTAGATGGGGGCCCCTACGAGCAGTACTTC. This encodes CASSELDGGPYEQYF.

This chain joins TRBV5-4 and TRBJ1-6, with D possibly matching TRBD1 (5 bases). The V gene lost 3 bases and the J gene lost 3 bases, with 7 bases spanning the gap. The CDR3 spans 14 residues. Germline lookup yields CDR1 SGHNT and CDR2 YYREEE (reference sequence). The CDR3 reads CASSSGHYNSPLHF. The CDR3 DNA is TGTGCCAGCAGCTCAGGACACTATAATTCACCCCTCCACTTT.

This sequence joins TRBV12-2 and TRBJ1-5; the table calls TRBD1, which could not be checked here. TRBV12-2 is noted as a pseudogene. CDR3 length: 15 residues. CDR3 coding DNA: TGTGCAAGTCGCTTGGTCAGGACAGGCAATCAGCCCCAGCATTTT. Its protein product is CASRLVRTGNQPQHF.

This chain connects TRBV14 to TRBJ2-4; TRBD2 agrees at 7 bases. The CDR3 sequence is 16 residues long. The V and J ends lost 3 bases and 4 bases, in that order; junction bases with no gene match: 9. Germline CDR1 reads SGHDN; CDR2 reads FVKESK. The CDR3 here is CASSQGLSSGKNIQYF. The CDR3, as DNA: TGTGCCAGCAGCCAGGGCCTCTCTAGCGGAAAAAACATTCAGTACTTC.

V gene TRBV27 combines with J gene TRBJ1-1; 9 positions agree with TRBD1. The germline CDR1 and CDR2 sequences are MNHEY and SMNVEV (reference sequence). The CDR3 spans 15 residues. With 3 bases clipped from V and 5 bases from J, the junction kept 7 bases outside the gene matches. This CDR3 is CASSFSGTGRTEAFF. The CDR3 DNA follows: TGTGCCAGCAGTTTCTCCGGGACAGGGCGTACTGAAGCTTTCTTT.

This clone was seen once. The chain has TRBV6-1 and TRBJ2-1; D may be TRBD1 (6 bases). CDR3 length equals 17 residues. Germline V gene lookup returns CDR1 MNHNS and CDR2 SASEGT. V was pared by 1 base and J by 8 bases, with 21 bases between. CDR3 sequence: CASSEDPGDIQRDEQFF. DNA of the CDR3: TGTGCCAGCAGTGAAGACCCTGGGGACATACAAAGGGATGAGCAGTTCTTC.

V and J are TRBV4-1 and TRBJ2-7; a weak D match, TRBD2 (6 bases). CDR1 and CDR2 (germline): MGHRA, YSYEKL. The CDR3 extends over 15 amino acids. With 5 bases removed from V and 3 bases from J, the gap between germline ends came to 17 bases. The CDR3: CASSWDLSFGYEQYF. DNA of the CDR3: TGCGCCAGCAGCTGGGACTTGAGTTTTGGCTACGAGCAGTACTTC.

V and J are TRBV5-4 and TRBJ2-3, with 9 bases fitting TRBD2. With V trimmed by 0 bases and J by 4 bases, 3 bases remained unmatched. The germline CDR1 and CDR2 sequences are SGHNT and YYREEE (reference sequence). This CDR3 is built from 15 residues. DNA for the CDR3: TGTGCCAGCAGCTTGGAGGTAGCGGGAGCAGATACGCAGTATTTT. Amino acid sequence: CASSLEVAGADTQYF.

This chain uses TRBV27 with TRBJ1-1, with D perhaps TRBD1 (5 bases). Trimming took off 2 bases at V and 1 base at J, with 14 bases between the two ends. Germline values: CDR1 MNHEY, CDR2 SMNVEV (reference sequence). The length of the CDR3 is 16 residues. The CDR3 region has the DNA TGTGCCAGCAGTTTAGGTCCTCCCCAGGGGAACACTGAAGCTTTCTTT. As protein: CASSLGPPQGNTEAFF.

The chain has TRBV19 and TRBJ1-5; D may be TRBD1 (5 bases). The CDR3 contains 14 residues. Germline V gives CDR1 LNHDA, CDR2 SQIVND (reference sequence). Trimming took off 5 bases at V and 5 bases at J, with 13 bases between the two ends. The DNA of the CDR3 is TGTGCCAGTAGTCGGGCAGGGTTGGATCAGCCCCAGCATTTT. Translation: CASSRAGLDQPQHF.

The V gene is TRBV6-5, the J gene TRBJ1-2; D possibly corresponds to TRBD1 (5 bases). The germline gives CDR1 MNHEY, CDR2 SVGAGI. Trimming removed 0 bases at V and 2 bases at J, with 10 bases between. This CDR3 comprises 15 residues. CDR3 sequence reads: CASSYSGQENYGYTF. The CDR3 bases are TGTGCCAGCAGTTACTCGGGGCAGGAAAACTATGGCTACACCTTC.

This rearrangement joins TRBV29-1 to TRBJ2-1, with 12 bases identical to TRBD2. Germline assignment: CDR1 SQVTM and CDR2 ANQGSEA. The CDR3 is 15 residues long. Losses at the gene ends were 6 bases for V and 7 bases for J; bases not matched to a gene: 10. DNA of the CDR3: TGCAGCGTCCCCGCGACTAGCGGGAGCGGGAATGAGCAGTTCTTC. This encodes CSVPATSGSGNEQFF.

This chain connects TRBV5-3 to TRBJ1-2, with D maybe TRBD1 (5 bases). TRBV5-3 is placed among ORFs of uncertain function. The CDR3 sequence is 14 residues long. The V end lost 2 bases, the J end lost 3 bases, and 11 bases lay between the germline ends. The CDR3 coding sequence is TGTGCCAGAAGCTTCGGGGGGATCGACTATGGCTACACCTTC. Protein sequence: CARSFGGIDYGYTF.

The chain combines TRBV30 with TRBJ2-3; maybe TRBD2 (5 bases). Germline CDR1 is GTSNPN and CDR2 is SVGIG (reference sequence). Trimming stripped 3 bases from V and 0 bases from J, with 7 bases between. The CDR3 runs to 13 residues. In DNA form, the CDR3 reads TGTGCCTGGAGAACTAGTAGCACAGATACGCAGTATTTT. Translation: CAWRTSSTDTQYF. Complete variable domain (other parts from reference TRBV30 and TRBJ2-3): SQTIHQWPATLVQPVGSPLSLECTVEGTSNPNLYWYRQAAGRGLQLLFYSVGIGQISSEVPQNLSASRPQDRQFILSSKKLLLSDSGFYLCAWRTSSTDTQYFGPGTRLTVL.

This clone was recorded once. This chain joins TRBV9 and TRBJ2-7; 11 bases align to TRBD2. The ends lost 3 bases at V and 0 bases at J; junction bases unmatched: 14. Germline V lookup: CDR1 SGDLS, CDR2 YYNGEE. The CDR3 runs 19 residues. In nucleotides, the CDR3 is TGTGCCAGCAGCGCTAACCTTGGGACTAGCGGTGAGACCTCCTACGAGCAGTACTTC. It is translated as CASSANLGTSGETSYEQYF.

This clone has a handful of counts. J is TRBJ2-7 and V is TRBV6-5, with 7 bases fitting TRBD2. The CDR3 extends over 16 amino acids. J lost 2 bases, V lost 0 bases, and 7 bases had no gene match. CDR1 and CDR2 (germline): MNHEY, SVGAGI. The CDR3 spells CASSYSFSGGTYEQYF. CDR3 sequence (DNA): TGTGCCAGCAGTTACTCCTTTTCGGGAGGAACCTACGAGCAGTACTTC.

V is TRBV7-8 and J is TRBJ1-1; D gene uncertain. Germline V lookup: CDR1 SGHVS, CDR2 FQNEAQ. The V end was cut by 0 bases, the J end by 0 bases, with 8 bases between. This CDR3 is built from 15 residues. The CDR3 nucleotides are TGTGCCAGCAGCTTAGCGGCGGGTTTGAACACTGAAGCTTTCTTT. Its translation: CASSLAAGLNTEAFF.

The J gene is TRBJ1-1, the V gene TRBV4-3, with D possibly being TRBD1 (5 bases). The CDR3 loop spans 14 amino acids. Trimming cost V 0 bases and J 5 bases, with 10 bases left between them. CDR1 is LGHNA and CDR2 is YSLEER in the germline V gene. The CDR3 DNA is TGCGCCAGCAGCCAAGACCAGGGTGGAACTGAAGCTTTCTTT. This encodes CASSQDQGGTEAFF.

The chain combines TRBV5-1 with TRBJ1-4; 9 nucleotides line up with TRBD1. Germline V gives CDR1 SGHRS, CDR2 YFSETQ. Trimming removed 4 bases from V and 8 bases from J; junction bases left unmatched: 6. The CDR3 is made up of 14 amino acids. Here the CDR3 reads CASSMDRGDEKLFF. CDR3 bases: TGCGCCAGCAGCATGGACAGGGGAGACGAAAAACTGTTTTTT.

V usage is TRBV25-1 and J usage is TRBJ1-2; D is possibly TRBD1 (5 bases). From germline, CDR1 is MGHDK and CDR2 SYGVNS. Trimming shortened V by 3 bases and J by 4 bases, and 18 bases separated the two germline ends. This CDR3 region has 16 residues. This chain's CDR3 is CASSEEGSGPIYGYTF. Written as DNA, the CDR3 is TGTGCCAGCAGTGAGGAGGGATCAGGGCCCATCTATGGCTACACCTTC.

Only a few counts were recorded for this clone. V usage is TRBV29-1 and J usage is TRBJ1-2; possibly TRBD1 for D (5 bases). The germline V gene has CDR1 SQVTM and CDR2 ANQGSEA. This CDR3 comprises 13 residues. V dropped 2 bases and J dropped 4 bases, with 11 bases sitting between them. CDR3 DNA: TGCAGCGTTGAACTAGACAGATCCTATGGCTACACCTTC. It encodes CSVELDRSYGYTF.

This clone was found once. The chain uses TRBV29-1 and TRBJ1-1; D is ambiguous. Germline V CDR1 and CDR2: SQVTM, ANQGSEA. This CDR3 has 15 residues. V gave up 5 bases and J gave up 0 bases, with 16 bases separating them. This chain's CDR3 is CSVRGSGRLNTEAFF. CDR3 in DNA: TGCAGCGTTCGTGGATCGGGGAGGTTGAACACTGAAGCTTTCTTT. Supplemented by reference TRBV29-1 and TRBJ1-1, the full variable domain reads SAVISQKPSRDICQRGTSLTIQCQVDSQVTMMFWYRQQPGQSLTLIATANQGSEATYESGFVIDKFPISRPNLTFSTLTVSNMSPEDSSIYLCSVRGSGRLNTEAFFGQGTRLTVV.